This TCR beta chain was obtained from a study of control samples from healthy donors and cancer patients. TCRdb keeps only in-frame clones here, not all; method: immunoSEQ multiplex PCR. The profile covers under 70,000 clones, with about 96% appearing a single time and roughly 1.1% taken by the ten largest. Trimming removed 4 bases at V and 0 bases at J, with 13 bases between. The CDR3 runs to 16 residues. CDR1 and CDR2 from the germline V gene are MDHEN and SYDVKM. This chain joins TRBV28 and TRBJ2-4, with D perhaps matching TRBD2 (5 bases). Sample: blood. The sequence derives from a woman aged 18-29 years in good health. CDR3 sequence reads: CASSSPSSLAKNIQYF. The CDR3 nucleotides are TGTGCCAGCAGTTCTCCTAGCTCCCTAGCCAAAAACATTCAGTACTTC.